This TCR beta chain was captured in a study of cytomegalovirus exposure and HLA in healthy donors. Looking at the study overall: As an earlier analysis found, about 190 million T cells yielded 90 million to 140 million unique TCR beta sequences. Study conclusions and caveats: Researchers catalogued over 150 TCR beta chains as cytomegalovirus-associated. Whilst most TCR sequences proved rare, a subset of public TCRs occurred across many donors. The likely origin of a cluster of highly shared sequence variants was a sequencing artifact.

V was pared by 0 bases and J by 6 bases, with 9 bases of the junction left unmatched. Per the germline V gene, CDR1 is SGHDN and CDR2 is FVKESK. The CDR3 loop spans 17 amino acids. Concerning this clone itself: What it binds is not known.

The PCR ran on 60 Vbeta and 13 Jbeta primers. TCRdb's copy holds only in-frame clones and misses some; the assay was immunoSEQ multiplex PCR. Here the sample spans a few hundred thousand clones, around 65% being singletons. V and J are TRBV14 and TRBJ2-3; TRBD2 matches at 10 bases. The TCR originated in a female donor in good health and CMV-seronegative. The sample was PBMCs. The CDR3 reads CASSQDSKREGVDTQYF. CDR3 DNA: TGTGCCAGCAGCCAAGATAGTAAGCGGGAGGGCGTGGATACGCAGTATTTT.